This T cell receptor beta chain was recovered during a study of blood T cell repertoires in COVID-19. Individuals aged roughly 18 to 90 years were recruited from about two dozen US areas. Clinical history as reported by participants underpinned cohort assignment. The repertoire was sequenced with immunoSEQ multiplex PCR; TCRdb's copy has only in-frame clones and lacks some. The sample has around 160,000 clones; approximately 83% are singletons. V lost 5 bases and J 7 bases, leaving 11 bases between the germline ends. The CDR3 covers 12 residues. In germline, CDR1 is MGHRA, CDR2 YSYEKL. This clone was detected only once.

Sequencing was carried out using PBMCs or T cells enriched from blood (not recorded which). This sequence was found in an older woman who had recovered from COVID-19. V gene TRBV4-1 combines with J gene TRBJ1-2; no firm D call. The CDR3 sequence: CASSGLRAGYTF. The CDR3 region has the DNA TGCGCCAGCAGCGGTCTGAGGGCTGGCTACACCTTC.